This TCR beta chain was captured in a study of OX40 agonist ivuxolimab in advanced cancers. For the study at large: Patients received the agonistic anti-OX40 (CD134) antibody ivuxolimab. One hepatocellular carcinoma and a couple of cutaneous melanoma patients partially responded.

Sequencing used immunoSEQ multiplex PCR; TCRdb keeps in-frame clones, though not all of them. Counted here are 20,000 to 25,000 clones, about 88% occurring once; the ten biggest clones make up 30% to 35%. The CDR3 spans 13 residues. V shed 8 bases and J shed 6 bases, with 13 bases lying between them. Autoimmune disease history or systemic immunosuppression led to patient exclusion. With baseline, cycle 4 day 1, and cycle 7 day 1 as timepoints, blood was sampled. This TCR was sampled from an adult with an advanced solid tumor such as melanoma, head and neck, liver or kidney cancer. The chain combines TRBV23-1 with TRBJ2-2; tentatively, D is TRBD1 (5 bases). TRBV23-1 is placed among ORFs of uncertain function. Sequences were derived from CD4+ or CD8+ T cells sorted from blood, sampled in a trial of the OX40 agonist ivuxolimab. Here the CDR3 DNA reads TGCGCCAGCTCACAGACAGTATCCGGGGAGCTGTTTTTT. Amino acids: CASSQTVSGELFF.